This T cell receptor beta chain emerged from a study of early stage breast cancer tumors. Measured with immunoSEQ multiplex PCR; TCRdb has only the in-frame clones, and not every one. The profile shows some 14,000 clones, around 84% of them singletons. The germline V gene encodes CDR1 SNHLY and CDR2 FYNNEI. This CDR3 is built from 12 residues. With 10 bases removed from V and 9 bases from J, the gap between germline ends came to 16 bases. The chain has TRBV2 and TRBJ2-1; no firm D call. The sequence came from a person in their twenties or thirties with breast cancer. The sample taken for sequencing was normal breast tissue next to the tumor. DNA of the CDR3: TGTGCCATGGAACCCACGGACGGTGAGCAGTTCTTC. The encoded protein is CAMEPTDGEQFF.